This T cell receptor (beta chain) was documented in a study of blood T cell repertoires in COVID-19. Study context: Collection of acute and convalescent COVID-19 samples took place in the United States, Italy and Spain. Sources were T cells, B-cell-depleted T cells, or PBMCs; the material itself was cDNA or gDNA.

Cohort assignment relied on participant-reported clinical history. Symptom resolution, clearance, or two negative PCRs marked the recovered donors of Cohort 3. The method was immunoSEQ multiplex PCR; TCRdb's version includes in-frame clones alone and lacks a portion of them. The sample records roughly 520,000 clones, approximately 87% being singletons. CDR1 and CDR2 from the germline V gene are KGHSH and LQKENI. V lost 0 bases and J 1 base, leaving 10 bases between the germline ends. The CDR3 contains 16 residues. Sequencing input: PBMCs or T cells enriched from blood (not recorded which). This chain joins TRBV18 and TRBJ1-5; no clear D. This receptor was identified in a woman aged 40 to 55 who had recovered from COVID-19. CDR3 in amino acids: CASSPPPGNSNQPQHF. For the CDR3, the DNA is TGTGCCAGCTCACCACCCCCCGGGAACAGCAATCAGCCCCAGCATTTT.